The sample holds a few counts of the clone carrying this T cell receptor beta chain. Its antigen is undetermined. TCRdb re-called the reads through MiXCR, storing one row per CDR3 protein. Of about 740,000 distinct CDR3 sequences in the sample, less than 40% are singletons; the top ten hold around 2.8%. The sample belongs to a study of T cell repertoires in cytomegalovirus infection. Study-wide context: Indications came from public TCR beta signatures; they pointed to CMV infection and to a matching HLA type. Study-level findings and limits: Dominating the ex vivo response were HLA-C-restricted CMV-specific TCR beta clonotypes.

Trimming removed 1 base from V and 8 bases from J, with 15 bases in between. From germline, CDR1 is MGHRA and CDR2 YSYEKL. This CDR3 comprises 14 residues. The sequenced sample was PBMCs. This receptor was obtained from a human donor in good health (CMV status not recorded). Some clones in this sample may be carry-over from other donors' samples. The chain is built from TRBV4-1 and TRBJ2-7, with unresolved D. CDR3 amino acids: CASSQGDTPRKQYF. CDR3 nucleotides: TGCGCCAGCAGCCAAGGCGATACCCCCAGGAAGCAGTACTTC.